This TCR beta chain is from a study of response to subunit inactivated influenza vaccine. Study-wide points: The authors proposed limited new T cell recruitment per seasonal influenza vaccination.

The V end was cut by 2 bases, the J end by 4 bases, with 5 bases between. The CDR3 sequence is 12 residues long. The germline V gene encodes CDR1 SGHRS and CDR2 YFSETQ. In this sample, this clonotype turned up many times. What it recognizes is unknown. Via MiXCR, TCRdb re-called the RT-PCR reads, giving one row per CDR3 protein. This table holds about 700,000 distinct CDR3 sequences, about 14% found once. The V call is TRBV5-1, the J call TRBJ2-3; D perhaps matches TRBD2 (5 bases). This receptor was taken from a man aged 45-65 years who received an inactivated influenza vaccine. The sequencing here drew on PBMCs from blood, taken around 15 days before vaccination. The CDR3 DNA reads TGCGCCAGCAGCTTACTAGCAGATACGCAGTATTTT. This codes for CASSLLADTQYF.